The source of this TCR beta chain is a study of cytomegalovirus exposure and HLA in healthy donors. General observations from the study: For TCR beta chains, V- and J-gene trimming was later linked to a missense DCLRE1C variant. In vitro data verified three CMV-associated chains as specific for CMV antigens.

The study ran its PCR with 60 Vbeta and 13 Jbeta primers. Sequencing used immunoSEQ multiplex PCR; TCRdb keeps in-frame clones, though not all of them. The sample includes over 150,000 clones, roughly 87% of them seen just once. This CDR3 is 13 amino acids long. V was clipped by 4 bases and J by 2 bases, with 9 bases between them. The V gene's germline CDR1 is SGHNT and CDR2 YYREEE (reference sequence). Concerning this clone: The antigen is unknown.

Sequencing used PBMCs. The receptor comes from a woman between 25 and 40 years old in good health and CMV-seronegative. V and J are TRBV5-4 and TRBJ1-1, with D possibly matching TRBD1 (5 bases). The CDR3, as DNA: TGTGCCAGCAGCAGAACAGGAAACACTGAAGCTTTCTTT. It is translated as CASSRTGNTEAFF.